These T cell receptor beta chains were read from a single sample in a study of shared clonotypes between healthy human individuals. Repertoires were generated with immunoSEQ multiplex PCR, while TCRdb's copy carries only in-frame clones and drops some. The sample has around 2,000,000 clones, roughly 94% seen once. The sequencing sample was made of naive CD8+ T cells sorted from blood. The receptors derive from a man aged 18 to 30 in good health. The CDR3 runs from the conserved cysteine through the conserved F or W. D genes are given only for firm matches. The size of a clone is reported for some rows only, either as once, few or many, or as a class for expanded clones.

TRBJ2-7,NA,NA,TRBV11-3,CASSFRQNYEQYF,TGTGCCAGCAGCTTTCGACAAAACTACGAGCAGTACTTC
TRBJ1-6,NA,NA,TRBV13,CASSLQGLKGNSPLHF,TGTGCCAGCAGCTTACAGGGCTTGAAGGGTAATTCACCCCTCCACTTT
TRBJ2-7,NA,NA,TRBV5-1,CASSLEHPSYEQYF,TGCGCCAGCAGCTTGGAGCACCCCTCCTACGAGCAGTACTTC
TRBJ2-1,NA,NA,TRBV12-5,CASGFGQYNEQFF,TGTGCTAGTGGTTTTGGACAATACAATGAGCAGTTCTTC
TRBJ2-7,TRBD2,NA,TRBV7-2,CASSPGGDFYEQYF,TGTGCCAGCAGCCCCGGGGGGGACTTTTACGAGCAGTACTTC
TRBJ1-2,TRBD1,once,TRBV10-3,CAIGINSGGFGYTF,TGTGCCATCGGAATCAATTCAGGGGGCTTTGGCTACACCTTC
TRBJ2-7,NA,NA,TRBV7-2,CASSFTLLTADEQYF,TGTGCCAGCAGCTTCACCCTCCTTACCGCTGATGAGCAGTACTTC
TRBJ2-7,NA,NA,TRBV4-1,CASSQDYHNPEQYF,TGCGCCAGCAGCCAAGACTACCACAACCCAGAGCAGTACTTC
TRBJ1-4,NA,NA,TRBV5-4,CASSLEIGGGEKLFF,TGTGCCAGCAGCTTGGAGATAGGGGGTGGTGAAAAACTGTTTTTT
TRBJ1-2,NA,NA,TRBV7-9,CASSPTGRIDGYTF,TGTGCCAGCAGCCCAACGGGCAGAATCGATGGCTACACCTTC
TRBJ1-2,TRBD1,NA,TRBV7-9,CASSLEGTGGYTF,TGTGCCAGCAGCTTAGAAGGGACAGGTGGCTACACCTTC
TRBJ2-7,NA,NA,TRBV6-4,CASSTGQGNSDISYEQYF,TGTGCCAGCAGTACCGGGCAGGGGAACAGTGATATCTCCTACGAGCAGTACTTC
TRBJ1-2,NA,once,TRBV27,CASSLVHGANYGYTF,TGTGCCAGCAGTTTGGTCCATGGGGCTAACTATGGCTACACCTTC
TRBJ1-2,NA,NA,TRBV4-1,CASSPPGGQGYGYTF,TGCGCCAGCAGCCCCCCGGGGGGGCAAGGCTATGGCTACACCTTC
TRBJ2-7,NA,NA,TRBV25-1,CASSDLAYEQYF,TGTGCCAGCAGTGATCTCGCCTACGAGCAGTACTTC
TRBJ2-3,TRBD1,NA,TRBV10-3,CAIKDRDNTDTQYF,TGTGCCATCAAAGACAGGGACAACACAGATACGCAGTATTTT
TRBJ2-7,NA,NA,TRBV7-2,CASSLLGGYEQYF,TGTGCCAGCAGCTTATTGGGGGGCTACGAGCAGTACTTC
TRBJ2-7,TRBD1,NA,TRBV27,CASSLSGQVYYEQYF,TGTGCCAGCAGTTTATCGGGACAGGTCTACTACGAGCAGTACTTC
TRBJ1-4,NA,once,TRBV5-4,CASTYGGSNEKLFF,TGTGCCAGCACATATGGAGGCTCGAATGAAAAACTGTTTTTT
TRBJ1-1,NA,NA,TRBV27,CASSSGTNTEAFF,TGTGCCAGCAGTTCCGGGACTAACACTGAAGCTTTCTTT
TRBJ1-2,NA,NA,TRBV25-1,CASSYPGGGGYTF,TGTGCCAGCAGTTACCCGGGGGGCGGTGGCTACACCTTC
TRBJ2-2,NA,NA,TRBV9,CASSALGGTGELFF,TGTGCCAGCAGCGCTTTAGGCGGCACCGGGGAGCTGTTTTTT
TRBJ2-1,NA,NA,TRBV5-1,CASSLAGMDEQFF,TGCGCCAGCAGCTTGGCAGGGATGGATGAGCAGTTCTTC
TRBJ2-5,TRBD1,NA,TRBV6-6,CASSFGTGGQETQYF,TGTGCCAGCAGTTTCGGAACAGGGGGCCAAGAGACCCAGTACTTC
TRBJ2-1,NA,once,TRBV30,CAWREKVYEQFF,TGTGCCTGGAGAGAGAAGGTTTATGAGCAGTTCTTC
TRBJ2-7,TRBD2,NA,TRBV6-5,CASTPSGSPYEQYF,TGTGCCAGCACCCCTAGCGGGTCCCCCTACGAGCAGTACTTC
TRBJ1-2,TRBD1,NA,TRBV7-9,CASSSGGQNYGYTF,TGTGCCAGCAGCTCAGGGGGACAGAACTATGGCTACACCTTC
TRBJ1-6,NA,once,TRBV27,CASSFGWGREVWAPLHF,TGTGCCAGCAGTTTCGGCTGGGGAAGGGAGGTGTGGGCACCCCTCCACTTT
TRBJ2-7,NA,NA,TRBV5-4,CASSLWGELYEQYF,TGTGCCAGCAGCTTGTGGGGGGAGCTATACGAGCAGTACTTC
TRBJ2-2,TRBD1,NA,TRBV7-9,CASSTRQGQNTGELFF,TGTGCCAGCAGCACGCGACAGGGACAAAACACCGGGGAGCTGTTTTTT
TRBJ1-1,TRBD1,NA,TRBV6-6,CASSWTGDEAFF,TGTGCCAGCAGTTGGACAGGCGATGAAGCTTTCTTT
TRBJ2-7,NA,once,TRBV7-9,CASRSGAPEASYEQYF,TGTGCCAGCAGATCCGGGGCCCCGGAGGCGAGCTACGAGCAGTACTTC
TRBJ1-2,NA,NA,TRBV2,CASNQLDRNYGYTF,TGTGCCAGCAACCAACTAGACAGAAACTATGGCTACACCTTC
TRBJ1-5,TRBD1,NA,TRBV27,CASSFDRGQPQHF,TGTGCCAGCAGTTTTGACAGGGGTCAGCCCCAGCATTTT
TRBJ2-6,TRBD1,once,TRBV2,CASVDRAGANVLTF,TGTGCCAGCGTTGACAGGGCTGGGGCCAACGTCCTGACTTTC
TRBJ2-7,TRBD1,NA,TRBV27,CASSLSGTGSYEQYF,TGTGCCAGCAGCCTGTCCGGGACAGGCTCCTACGAGCAGTACTTC
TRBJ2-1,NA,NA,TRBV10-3,CAIMTDSSYNEQFF,TGTGCCATTATGACAGATAGCTCCTACAATGAGCAGTTCTTC
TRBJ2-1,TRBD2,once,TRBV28,CASSFPRLVAGGVNEQFF,TGTGCCAGCAGTTTCCCCCGGTTGGTGGCGGGAGGAGTGAATGAGCAGTTCTTC
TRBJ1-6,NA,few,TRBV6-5,CASSLDGGGPLHF,TGTGCCAGCAGCTTAGACGGGGGAGGGCCCCTCCACTTT
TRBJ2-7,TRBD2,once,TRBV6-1,CASIPGLGIGYEQYF,TGTGCCAGCATTCCGGGACTAGGAATCGGATACGAGCAGTACTTC
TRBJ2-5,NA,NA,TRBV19,CASSRAGEETQYF,TGTGCCAGTAGTAGGGCAGGGGAGGAGACCCAGTACTTC
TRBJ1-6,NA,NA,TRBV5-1,CASSSGTGNSPLHF,TGCGCCAGCAGCTCCGGGACGGGCAATTCACCCCTCCACTTT
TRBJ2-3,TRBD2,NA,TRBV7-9,CASSIGAGTSGSIQYF,TGTGCCAGCAGCATAGGAGCCGGGACTAGCGGTAGTATTCAGTATTTT
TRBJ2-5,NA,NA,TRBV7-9,CASSLYEETQYF,TGTGCCAGCAGCTTATATGAAGAGACCCAGTACTTC
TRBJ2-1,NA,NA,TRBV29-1,CSVFRNEQFF,TGCAGCGTTTTTCGGAATGAGCAGTTCTTC
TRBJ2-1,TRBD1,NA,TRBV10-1,CASSHSGTGHEQFF,TGCGCCAGCAGCCACTCCGGGACAGGGCATGAGCAGTTCTTC